This T cell receptor beta chain was identified during a study of graft-versus-host responses after intestinal transplantation. Measured with immunoSEQ multiplex PCR; TCRdb has only the in-frame clones, and not every one. The sample lists approximately 89,000 clones; 75% to 95% were seen once. Trimming shortened V by 6 bases and J by 8 bases, and 13 bases separated the two germline ends. CDR3 length: 13 residues. The germline gives CDR1 SGHVS, CDR2 FQNEAQ. A remark on this clone: Antigen: not known. The same CDR3 arises from other DNA sequences in this sample as well.

Notes on the study in general: With peak circulating GvH clone levels came an association with early post-transplant HvG declines.

The chain combines TRBV7-8 with TRBJ1-4; D possibly corresponds to TRBD1 (5 bases). This TCR derives from a human patient who received an intestinal transplant, so some T cells may come from the graft donor. The sample consisted of PBMCs, taken about 440 days after intestinal transplant. The CDR3 reads CASRGPGGEKLFF. CDR3 coding DNA: TGTGCCAGCAGGGGCCCCGGGGGGGAAAAACTGTTTTTT.